The clone carrying this T cell receptor (beta chain) was observed a handful of times. Its cognate antigen is unknown. Time point denoted: blood at routine non-recurrence follow-up after resection. Germline values: CDR1 DFQATT, CDR2 SNEGSKA (reference sequence). Trimming left V 1 base short and J 6 bases short, with 7 bases between. This CDR3 has 12 residues. The data were obtained in a study of spatial heterogeneity in lung cancer. Study as a whole: Sequencing was performed on follow-up PBMC samples when available, collected at a median of roughly two years after resection. Study-level findings and limits: Whereas they appeared in blood less at follow-up, ubiquitous expanded tumor TCRs appeared there more at resection.

TCRdb recomputed calls from the 5' RACE reads with MiXCR, one row per CDR3 protein. The sample records 85,000 to 100,000 distinct CDR3 sequences, roughly a fifth being singletons. V usage is TRBV20-1 and J usage is TRBJ2-4; D unclear. This sequence originates from a male donor with early-stage non-small cell lung cancer. This sample comprised PBMCs, obtained at follow-up. The CDR3 is CSARGTSNIQYF. The CDR3 DNA is TGCAGTGCTAGAGGGACGTCAAACATTCAGTACTTC.